What follows are 3 T cell receptor beta chains derived from one specimen sequenced in a study of human T cells and chemical hapten exposure. Time point noted: pre-sensitization, week 0. The treatment was: therapeutic diphenylcyclopropenone sensitization with weekly scalp DPC. TCRdb redid the calling of the RACE reads with MiXCR, one entry per CDR3 protein. Of about 90,000 distinct CDR3 sequences in the sample, 6.5% to 10% were seen once. The sample consisted of whole blood, taken in connection with sensitization to the hapten diphenylcyclopropenone (DPC). The receptors originated from a man in his forties with alopecia areata. Some clones in this sample may be carry-over from other donors' samples.

This clonotype has more than one count but fewer than ten. The chain is built from TRBV7-8 and TRBJ1-1; D gene unclear. There are 13 residues in the CDR3. The V gene's germline CDR1 is SGHVS and CDR2 FQNEAQ. V lost 0 bases and J 6 bases, leaving 8 bases between the germline ends. CDR3 DNA: TGTGCCAGCAGCTTAGCGGGGTACGCTGAAGCTTTCTTT. Translated, it gives CASSLAGYAEAFF.

The J gene is TRBJ2-1, the V gene TRBV28, with TRBD1 matching over 10 bases. J gave up 9 bases and V 4 bases, and 21 bases lay outside the gene matches. Germline assignment: CDR1 MDHEN and CDR2 SYDVKM. The CDR3 spans 19 residues. In DNA form, the CDR3 reads TGTGCCAGCAGTTCCGGGACAGGGGAAAGGGGAAAAAAGGGACTTGAGCAGTTCTTC. Its translation is CASSSGTGERGKKGLEQFF.

This clonotype was seen repeatedly, ten times or more. The CDR3 DNA is TGTGCCAGCAGCCAAGTACAAGGGGCGACAGGGGGTAAAGATACGCAGTATTTT. This codes for CASSQVQGATGGKDTQYF. The genes are TRBV3-1 and TRBJ2-3; 9 bases align to TRBD1. Losses at the gene ends were 1 base for V and 5 bases for J; bases not matched to a gene: 13. The CDR3 totals 18 residues. The germline V gene encodes CDR1 LGHDT and CDR2 YNNKEL (reference sequence).